The sequence of this T cell receptor (beta chain) was determined in a study of blood T cell repertoires in COVID-19. Study-wide context: The samples span acute and convalescent COVID-19 from the United States, Italy and Spain.

Cohort assignment relied on participant-reported clinical history. Assay used: immunoSEQ multiplex PCR; TCRdb lists only in-frame clones, some missing. The profile covers 200,000 to 250,000 clones, with about nine tenths appearing a single time and more than 1.5% taken by the ten largest. The germline gives CDR1 SGHAT, CDR2 FQNNGV. After removal of 5 bases from V and 8 bases from J, the junction contained 9 bases not matched to a gene. The CDR3 runs to 15 residues. The origin of this receptor is a man aged 35 to 55 who had recovered from COVID-19. The chain recombines TRBV11-2 with TRBJ2-1, with TRBD1 matching 10 bases. Input material: PBMCs or T cells enriched from blood (not recorded which). CDR3 bases: TGTGCCAGCAGCCCTCAACGGGACAGGGGTTATGAGCAGTTCTTC. This translates into CASSPQRDRGYEQFF.